Described below is a single T cell receptor beta chain sequence and its context. The antigen is not known. This specimen belongs to a study of graft-versus-host responses after intestinal transplantation. Measured with immunoSEQ multiplex PCR; TCRdb has only the in-frame clones, and not every one. The sample contains 93,000 or so clones, under 95% of which appear only once. CDR3 length: 12 residues. The germline gives CDR1 MNHNY, CDR2 SVGAGI (reference sequence). V was shortened by 10 bases and J by 6 bases, with 15 bases between the two germline ends. This specimen was unstimulated CD8+ T cells sorted from spleen or lymph node cells, taken before intestinal transplant. This sequence originates from a human donor who received an intestinal transplant. V is TRBV6-6 and J is TRBJ1-2, with D uncertain. CDR3 amino acids: CATREGVDGYTF. The CDR3 coding sequence is TGTGCCACCCGCGAGGGTGTGGATGGCTACACCTTC.